Following are 29 T cell receptor beta chains from one sample sequenced in a study of tumor-infiltrating lymphocytes in localized non-small cell lung cancer (dated by TCRdb to the early 2020s). Libraries were constructed by the immunoSEQ multiplex PCR assay. TCRdb's version of the immuneACCESS table is confined to in-frame rearrangements and falls short of the full clone set. An unresolved V gene accounts for under half of the shortfall where checked; the remainder is of unknown origin. This sample gives approximately 6,200 clones in total; over 55% of them show up just once. The ten largest clones capture approximately 15% of the sample. Sequencing used lung tumor tissue. These receptors all stem from a human donor with non-small cell lung cancer.

V is TRBV5-1 and J is TRBJ2-2; D unresolved. The V gene's germline CDR1 is SGHRS and CDR2 YFSETQ. The CDR3 is 14 residues long. Trimming took 0 bases from V and 2 from J, leaving 5 bases between them. For the CDR3, the DNA is TGCGCCAGCAGCTTGGCCGGAAACACCGGGGAGCTGTTTTTT. Translated, it gives CASSLAGNTGELFF.

The rearrangement links TRBV19 to TRBJ2-2, with D possibly TRBD2 on 5 matching bases. This CDR3 contains 14 residues. The germline gives CDR1 LNHDA, CDR2 SQIVND (reference sequence). V dropped 10 bases and J dropped 2 bases, with 14 bases sitting between them. The DNA for the CDR3 is TGTGCCACCCCATCTAGCCTCAACACCGGGGAGCTGTTTTTT. It codes for CATPSSLNTGELFF. Variable domain in full (rest from reference TRBV19 and TRBJ2-2): DGGITQSPKYLFRKEGQNVTLSCEQNLNHDAMYWYRQDPGQGLRLIYYSQIVNDFQKGDIAEGYSVSREKKESFPLTVTSAQKNPTAFYLCATPSSLNTGELFFGEGSRLTVL.

The CDR3 here is CASSSPRGGYTF. In DNA form, the CDR3 reads TGTGCCAGCAGTTCCCCCCGGGGTGGCTACACCTTC. The chain couples TRBV6-5 to TRBJ1-2, with D uncertain. V was cut by 4 bases and J by 7 bases, with 10 bases left in between. The length of the CDR3 is 12 residues. The germline V gene has CDR1 MNHEY and CDR2 SVGAGI.

Comment on this clone: Other DNA sequences in this sample translate to the same CDR3. This chain links TRBV5-6 with TRBJ2-7; 8 bases fit TRBD2. J lost 3 bases, V lost 0 bases, and 2 bases had no gene match. The CDR3 extends over 14 amino acids. CDR1 and CDR2 (germline): SGHDT, YYEEEE. The CDR3 is CASSLAAGGYEQYV. The CDR3 nucleotides read TGTGCCAGCAGCTTGGCGGCGGGGGGCTACGAGCAGTACGTC.

The gene calls are TRBV7-2 and TRBJ2-7; TRBD1 might be the D (6 bases). V was pared by 8 bases and J by 9 bases, with 14 bases between. Germline-derived CDR1 and CDR2 are SGHTA and FQGNSA. This CDR3 has 11 residues. The CDR3: CASRTGLVQYF. CDR3 sequence (DNA): TGTGCCAGCCGCACAGGGTTAGTGCAGTACTTC. The full variable domain, its missing parts supplied by reference TRBV7-2 and TRBJ2-7, is GAGVSQSPSNKVTEKGKDVELRCDPISGHTALYWYRQSLGQGLEFLIYFQGNSAPDKSGLPSDRFSAERTGGSVSTLTIQRTQQEDSAVYLCASRTGLVQYFGPGTRLTVT.

V usage is TRBV7-2 and J usage is TRBJ2-3; TRBD1 matches 9 bases. Germline CDR1 reads SGHTA; CDR2 reads FQGNSA. The ends lost 3 bases at V and 3 bases at J; junction bases unmatched: 4. The CDR3 runs 15 residues. The CDR3: CASSFTGTGTDTQYF. The CDR3 DNA reads as TGTGCCAGCAGCTTCACCGGGACAGGGACAGATACGCAGTATTTT.

This rearrangement joins TRBV5-1 to TRBJ2-1; 10 bases fit TRBD1. This CDR3 is 15 amino acids long. Germline assignment: CDR1 SGHRS and CDR2 YFSETQ. V shed 1 base and J 5 bases; nucleotides not matched to a gene: 3. For the CDR3, the DNA is TGCGCCAGCAGCTTGTACGGGACAGGGGACAATGAGCAGTTCTTC. It specifies CASSLYGTGDNEQFF.

A note on this clone: The sample has other DNA sequences that encode this CDR3 too. V gene TRBV4-1 combines with J gene TRBJ2-1; possible D gene TRBD2, 6 bases. The CDR3 spans 18 residues. V gave up 3 bases and J gave up 4 bases, with 22 bases separating them. The germline CDR1 and CDR2 sequences are MGHRA and YSYEKL. The CDR3 reads CASSQALQGLTPYNEQFF. In nucleotides, the CDR3 is TGCGCCAGCAGCCAGGCCCTCCAGGGACTTACACCGTACAATGAGCAGTTCTTC.

This chain uses TRBV5-5 with TRBJ2-2; 9 nucleotides agree with TRBD2. V dropped 4 bases and J dropped 6; count of bases not matched to a gene: 13. CDR3 size: 17 residues. CDR1 and CDR2 (germline): SGHKS, YYEKEE (reference sequence). The CDR3 sequence is CASSPGAAGGSAGELFF. The CDR3 coding sequence is TGTGCCAGCAGCCCGGGGGCAGCGGGGGGTAGCGCCGGGGAGCTGTTTTTT.

The chain couples TRBV11-2 to TRBJ1-1, with D tentatively TRBD1 (5 bases). Trimming stripped 0 bases from V and 8 bases from J, with 13 bases between. Germline V gene data show CDR1 as SGHAT and CDR2 as FQNNGV. The CDR3 sequence is 14 residues long. CDR3 in amino acids: CASSLDFRDGEAFF. DNA of the CDR3: TGTGCCAGCAGCTTAGATTTTCGGGACGGAGAAGCTTTCTTT. The full variable domain, in which reference TRBV11-2 and TRBJ1-1 provide the parts outside the CDR3, is EAGVAQSPRYKIIEKRQSVAFWCNPISGHATLYWYQQILGQGPKLLIQFQNNGVVDDSQLPKDRFSAERLKGVDSTLKIQPAKLEDSAVYLCASSLDFRDGEAFFGQGTRLTVV.

The chain uses TRBV9 and TRBJ1-6; TRBD1 matches 12 bases. Germline values: CDR1 SGDLS, CDR2 YYNGEE. This CDR3 has 16 residues. Trimming removed 0 bases from V and 10 bases from J; junction bases left unmatched: 5. The CDR3 here is CASSVAGTGGSSPLHF. CDR3 DNA: TGTGCCAGCAGCGTAGCCGGGACAGGGGGCAGCTCACCCCTCCACTTT.

The rearrangement joins TRBV5-1 to TRBJ2-3; TRBD2 matches at 13 bases. V was clipped by 9 bases and J by 1 base; unmatched bases: 11. Germline assignment: CDR1 SGHRS and CDR2 YFSETQ. This CDR3 has 17 amino acids. The CDR3: CATSRGGLAGGTDTQYF. CDR3 DNA: TGCGCCACCTCAAGGGGAGGACTAGCGGGGGGCACAGATACGCAGTATTTT.

The rearrangement uses TRBV7-6 and TRBJ1-5, with no clear D. The CDR3 runs to 15 residues. Between the trimmed V and J ends, which lost 7 bases and 0 bases, there was a span of 13 bases. Looked up from germline, CDR1 is SGHVS and CDR2 is FNYEAQ. CDR3 in amino acids: CASTPSAFSNQPQHF. The CDR3 DNA sequence: TGTGCCAGCACCCCCTCAGCCTTTAGCAATCAGCCCCAGCATTTT.

This chain uses TRBV5-1 with TRBJ1-3; 9 bases align to TRBD1. The V and J ends lost 5 bases and 1 base, in that order; junction bases with no gene match: 7. Per germline, CDR1 SGHRS and CDR2 YFSETQ. This CDR3 has 16 amino acids. CDR3 nucleotide sequence: TGCGCCAGCAGTATTACCGGGACAGGGTCTGGAAACACCATATATTTT. Its translation is CASSITGTGSGNTIYF.

The chain employs TRBV15 and TRBJ2-4; TRBD2 matches at 15 bases. From germline, CDR1 is LNHNV and CDR2 YYDKDF (reference sequence). There are 19 residues in the CDR3. V lost 4 bases and J lost 0; bases outside the gene matches: 7. The CDR3 sequence is CATSILGLAGGLAKNIQYF. The CDR3 bases are TGTGCCACCAGCATCTTAGGACTAGCGGGAGGGCTAGCCAAAAACATTCAGTACTTC.

The genes are TRBV5-1 and TRBJ2-1; 10 nucleotides line up with TRBD2. The trim removed 2 bases at V and 7 bases at J, leaving 9 bases unmatched. This CDR3 has 16 amino acids. CDR1 is SGHRS and CDR2 is YFSETQ in the germline V gene. The CDR3 here is CASSFRAGGPRNEQFF. The DNA of the CDR3 is TGCGCCAGCAGCTTTAGAGCGGGAGGGCCTCGGAATGAGCAGTTCTTC.

This chain uses TRBV7-2 with TRBJ2-4, with 7 bases identical to TRBD1. V shed 2 bases, J shed 8 bases, and the junction held 6 bases outside the gene matches. CDR1 is SGHTA and CDR2 is FQGNSA in the germline V gene. This CDR3 spans 14 amino acids. CDR3 sequence reads: CASSLLGGLDIQYF. In DNA, the CDR3 is TGTGCCAGCAGCTTATTAGGGGGCCTGGACATTCAGTACTTC.

This clone was counted once. The chain uses TRBV13 and TRBJ2-7; D might be TRBD2 (6 bases). Germline V gives CDR1 PRHDT, CDR2 FYEKMQ (reference sequence). This CDR3 contains 15 residues. V lost 6 bases and J lost 5, with 20 bases in between. The CDR3 bases are TGTGCCAGCAGTCACTTGGGCGGGGATGTAGACGAGCAGTACTTC. Translation gives CASSHLGGDVDEQYF.

The chain carries TRBV7-9 and TRBJ2-7; no reliable D call. V was pared by 0 bases and J by 6 bases, with 9 bases between. The CDR3 loop spans 13 amino acids. Germline V CDR1 and CDR2: SEHNR, FQNEAQ (reference sequence). CDR3 region: CASSLAWRTEQYF. CDR3 DNA: TGTGCCAGCAGCTTAGCGTGGAGAACCGAGCAGTACTTC.

V and J are TRBV28 and TRBJ2-2; D gene unclear. Trimming shortened V by 1 base and J by 9 bases, and 6 bases separated the two germline ends. The CDR3 totals 12 residues. From germline, CDR1 is MDHEN and CDR2 SYDVKM. Here the CDR3 reads CASSLSTRELFF. CDR3 DNA: TGTGCCAGCAGTTTATCGACCCGGGAGCTGTTTTTT.

The rearrangement uses TRBV19 and TRBJ1-1; 8 bases align to TRBD1. Looked up from germline, CDR1 is LNHDA and CDR2 is SQIVND (reference sequence). V was pared by 5 bases and J by 1 base, with 3 bases of the junction left unmatched. The CDR3 runs 14 residues. Here the CDR3 reads CASSVGTGNTEAFF. CDR3 nucleotide sequence: TGTGCCAGTAGTGTCGGGACAGGGAACACTGAAGCTTTCTTT.

CDR3 in amino acids: CASSYGGNTDTQYF. For the CDR3, the DNA is TGTGCCAGCAGTTATGGGGGGAACACAGATACGCAGTATTTT. V usage is TRBV7-3 and J usage is TRBJ2-3, with D possibly being TRBD2 (6 bases). V was trimmed by 6 bases and J by 2 bases, leaving 12 bases between them. The germline V gene has CDR1 SGHTA and CDR2 FQGTGA. The CDR3 has 14 residues.

The chain has TRBV4-3 and TRBJ1-4, with 7 positions matching TRBD1. This CDR3 region has 17 residues. CDR1 and CDR2 (germline): LGHNA, YSLEER. With 1 base clipped from V and 10 bases from J, the junction kept 15 bases outside the gene matches. The CDR3 bases are TGCGCCAGCAGCCAAGGTGGCCCCGGGACAGCCTTAGGAAAACTGTTTTTT. Amino acids: CASSQGGPGTALGKLFF.

The chain carries TRBV4-2 and TRBJ2-1; TRBD2 might be the D (6 bases). V dropped 1 base and J dropped 2 bases, with 12 bases sitting between them. This CDR3 spans 16 amino acids. Germline assignment: CDR1 LGHNA and CDR2 YNFKEQ. The CDR3 bases are TGTGCCAGCAGCCAAGGGCGGGACCTAACCTACAATGAGCAGTTCTTC. Its protein is CASSQGRDLTYNEQFF.

In its sample, this clone was seen once. The genes are TRBV11-2 and TRBJ2-2; 7 nucleotides line up with TRBD1. Trimming at V came to 2 bases and at J to 6 bases, leaving 3 bases not matched to a gene. The CDR3 has 14 amino acids. The germline V gene encodes CDR1 SGHAT and CDR2 FQNNGV. The CDR3 DNA sequence: TGTGCCAGCAGCTTATTAGGGGGCCCCGGGGAGCTGTTTTTT. It encodes CASSLLGGPGELFF.

This clone was detected a few times. The V and J genes are TRBV15 and TRBJ1-3; the D is unclear. V shed 0 bases and J shed 4 bases, with 4 bases lying between them. The CDR3 length is 13 residues. Germline CDR1 LNHNV, CDR2 YYDKDF (reference sequence). CDR3 DNA sequence: TGTGCCACCAGCAGAGACAGGGGAAACACCATATATTTT. The encoded protein is CATSRDRGNTIYF.

The genes are TRBV7-2 and TRBJ1-1; no clear D gene. The germline gives CDR1 SGHTA, CDR2 FQGNSA. V was shortened by 2 bases and J by 1 base, with 8 bases between the two germline ends. The CDR3 loop spans 14 amino acids. The CDR3 DNA reads as TGTGCCAGCAGCTTAACGGCCTCGAACACTGAAGCTTTCTTT. Residues: CASSLTASNTEAFF. The full variable domain, rest sourced from reference TRBV7-2 and TRBJ1-1, is GAGVSQSPSNKVTEKGKDVELRCDPISGHTALYWYRQSLGQGLEFLIYFQGNSAPDKSGLPSDRFSAERTGGSVSTLTIQRTQQEDSAVYLCASSLTASNTEAFFGQGTRLTVV.

The V call is TRBV7-2, the J call TRBJ2-5; D gene unclear. Germline values: CDR1 SGHTA, CDR2 FQGNSA. V shed 4 bases and J shed 4 bases, with 4 bases lying between them. The CDR3 spans 11 residues. CDR3 loop: CASSSGETQYF. The DNA of the CDR3 is TGTGCCAGCAGCTCAGGAGAGACCCAGTACTTC.

V is TRBV28 and J is TRBJ1-6; D remains unclear. V was shortened by 6 bases and J by 3 bases, with 9 bases between the two germline ends. The CDR3 length is 14 residues. CDR1 is MDHEN and CDR2 is SYDVKM in the germline V gene. The CDR3 sequence: CASSAALYNSPLHF. CDR3 in DNA: TGTGCCAGCAGCGCGGCCCTCTATAATTCACCCCTCCACTTT.